The 9 T cell receptor beta chains presented below share a single source sample, sequenced in a study of blood T cell repertoires in COVID-19. Using immunoSEQ multiplex PCR, the repertoire was profiled, and TCRdb retains in-frame clones only, with some absent. The sample has under 200,000 clones, around 80% seen once. Sequencing input: peripheral blood. All receptors derive from a woman aged 65 to 85 with COVID-19, enrolled during active disease.

The sample holds a few counts of this clone. The chain has TRBV10-2 and TRBJ2-1; 8 bases are a match to TRBD2. Germline CDR1 is WSHSY and CDR2 is SAAADI. Unmatched junction bases numbered 3, after V lost 7 bases and J lost 4 bases. The CDR3 spans 13 residues. The chain's CDR3 is CASMAGGYNEQFF. CDR3 DNA sequence: TGCGCCAGCATGGCGGGGGGTTACAATGAGCAGTTCTTC.

The chain employs TRBV5-1 and TRBJ2-6, with D perhaps matching TRBD1 (6 bases). There are 15 residues in the CDR3. The germline V gene has CDR1 SGHRS and CDR2 YFSETQ. Trimming left V 4 bases short and J 2 bases short, with 10 bases between. The CDR3: CASSQNRAGANVLTF. DNA of the CDR3: TGCGCCAGCAGCCAGAACAGGGCTGGGGCCAACGTCCTGACTTTC.

This chain joins TRBV10-3 and TRBJ2-1; 9 bases are shared with TRBD1. Germline lookup yields CDR1 ENHRY and CDR2 SYGVKD. V was clipped by 6 bases and J by 12 bases; unmatched bases: 6. CDR3 length: 12 amino acids. The CDR3, as DNA: TGTGCCATCAGGAACAGGGGGCTGACGCAGTTCTTC. Residues: CAIRNRGLTQFF.

CDR3 in amino acids: CASGPAGANPSSYNEQFF. For the CDR3, the DNA is TGTGCTAGTGGCCCAGCGGGGGCTAACCCGAGCTCCTACAATGAGCAGTTCTTC. This rearrangement joins TRBV12-5 to TRBJ2-1; 8 nucleotides match TRBD2. The CDR3 has 18 amino acids. V trimming: 6 bases; J trimming: 0 bases; junction bases outside the gene matches: 13. CDR1 and CDR2 from the germline V gene are LGHNT and FRNRAP.

The chain joins TRBV7-3 to TRBJ2-3; TRBD2 aligns across 9 bases. The CDR3 contains 15 residues. Losses at the gene ends were 2 bases for V and 2 bases for J; bases not matched to a gene: 2. Germline assignment: CDR1 SGHTA and CDR2 FQGTGA. CDR3 region: CASSLGLANTDTQYF. The CDR3 DNA is TGTGCCAGCAGCTTAGGACTAGCGAACACAGATACGCAGTATTTT.

The rearrangement joins TRBV24-1 to TRBJ1-1, with 9 bases identical to TRBD1. CDR1 KGHDR and CDR2 SFDVKD come from the germline V gene. The CDR3 is 15 residues long. The V and J ends lost 2 bases and 11 bases, in that order; junction bases with no gene match: 11. In DNA, the CDR3 is TGTGCCACCAGTGATTCCACAGGGGGCGGAATGAGGGCTTTCTTT. It encodes CATSDSTGGGMRAFF.

This clone was counted once. This chain connects TRBV4-1 to TRBJ2-7; 9 bases fit TRBD1. The germline V gene encodes CDR1 MGHRA and CDR2 YSYEKL. V dropped 8 bases and J dropped 3; count of bases not matched to a gene: 11. CDR3 length: 15 residues. The CDR3: CASGLGADRGYEQYF. DNA for the CDR3: TGCGCCAGCGGGTTAGGAGCGGACAGGGGCTACGAGCAGTACTTC.

The gene calls are TRBV5-1 and TRBJ2-5, with D perhaps matching TRBD1 (6 bases). The germline V gene encodes CDR1 SGHRS and CDR2 YFSETQ. The CDR3 is 14 residues long. V was clipped by 3 bases and J by 2 bases, with 11 bases between them. The CDR3 nucleotides read TGCGCCAGCAGCTCACAGACAGGACAAGAGACCCAGTACTTC. It is translated as CASSSQTGQETQYF.

The chain couples TRBV28 to TRBJ1-4; possible D gene TRBD1, 5 bases. Germline CDR1 MDHEN, CDR2 SYDVKM. This CDR3 region has 12 residues. This CDR3 reads CASVGGYEKLFF. CDR3 DNA: TGTGCTTCGGTGGGGGGATACGAAAAACTGTTTTTT. Full variable domain (outside the CDR3, taken from reference TRBV28 and TRBJ1-4): DVKVTQSSRYLVKRTGEKVFLECVQDMDHENMFWYRQDPGLGLRLIYFSYDVKMKEKGDIPEGYSVSREKKERFSLILESASTNQTSMYLCASVGGYEKLFFGSGTQLSVL.